Shown below are 24 T cell receptor beta chains from a single sample sequenced in a study of blood T cell repertoires in COVID-19. The table came from immunoSEQ multiplex PCR; TCRdb's copy has only in-frame clones and leaves some out. Of some 530,000 clones listed, over 75% are singletons. What was sequenced was peripheral blood. These TCRs come from a human donor in a cohort sampled during active COVID-19.

This clone was counted a few times. The CDR3 DNA reads as TGTGCCAGCAGCCAAGACGACGGTAGCGGGAGGGCGTACTTC. Its protein is CASSQDDGSGRAYF. The chain employs TRBV4-2 and TRBJ2-7; the match to TRBD2 covers 11 bases. The CDR3 has 14 residues. Looked up from germline, CDR1 is LGHNA and CDR2 is YNFKEQ. The trim removed 0 bases at V and 12 bases at J, leaving 7 bases unmatched.

This chain's CDR3 is CASSVPAYYYGYTF. In DNA form, the CDR3 reads TGTGCCAGCAGTGTCCCCGCCTATTACTATGGCTACACCTTC. This chain connects TRBV28 to TRBJ1-2; the D is unclear. V lost 5 bases to trimming and J lost 3 bases, with 13 bases between them. The germline CDR1 and CDR2 sequences are MDHEN and SYDVKM. The CDR3 is made up of 14 amino acids.

The chain couples TRBV19 to TRBJ1-4; no definite D call. The CDR3 totals 14 residues. Trimming shortened V by 10 bases and J by 6 bases, and 18 bases separated the two germline ends. The V gene's germline CDR1 is LNHDA and CDR2 SQIVND (reference sequence). The CDR3 DNA is TGTGCCACCCAGGAGAGAGGGAGCGATGAAAAACTGTTTTTT. Protein product: CATQERGSDEKLFF.

The chain recombines TRBV7-3 with TRBJ1-1, with D possibly TRBD1 on 6 matching bases. The germline V gene has CDR1 SGHTA and CDR2 FQGTGA. V was clipped by 1 base and J by 5 bases, with 14 bases between them. The CDR3 has 15 residues. CDR3 sequence (DNA): TGTGCCAGCAGCTTAAGGCGACAGGTAGGAACTGAAGCTTTCTTT. As protein: CASSLRRQVGTEAFF.

The chain carries TRBV14 and TRBJ2-1, with a possible D match to TRBD2 (5 bases). Trimming took 3 bases from V and 4 from J, leaving 13 bases between them. Germline V lookup: CDR1 SGHDN, CDR2 FVKESK. This CDR3 has 15 amino acids. The CDR3 coding sequence is TGTGCCAGCAGCCATAGTTACGGGGAGTACAATGAGCAGTTCTTC. The encoded protein is CASSHSYGEYNEQFF.

The chain is built from TRBV30 and TRBJ2-7; D is perhaps TRBD2 (6 bases). The CDR3 loop spans 14 amino acids. Deletions cut 6 bases from V and 5 bases from J, with 20 bases between. Germline lookup yields CDR1 GTSNPN and CDR2 SVGIG (reference sequence). The CDR3 reads CACKRPGAQNEQYF. In DNA form, the CDR3 reads TGTGCCTGTAAGCGTCCGGGAGCGCAAAACGAGCAGTACTTC.

V usage is TRBV7-8 and J usage is TRBJ1-5; 7 bases fit TRBD1. The length of the CDR3 is 13 residues. Germline assignment: CDR1 SGHVS and CDR2 FQNEAQ. The trim removed 1 base at V and 13 bases at J, leaving 7 bases unmatched. In nucleotides, the CDR3 is TGTGCCAGCAGCTTAGTAATTACAGGGGAACAGCATTTT. Amino acid sequence: CASSLVITGEQHF. The full variable domain, with the rest looked up from reference TRBV7-8 and TRBJ1-5, is GAGVSQSPRYKVAKRGQDVALRCDPISGHVSLFWYQQALGQGPEFLTYFQNEAQLDKSGLPSDRFFAERPEGSVSTLKIQRTQQEDSAVYLCASSLVITGEQHFGDGTRLSIL.

The chain carries TRBV5-1 and TRBJ2-2; 8 bases fit TRBD2. Germline trimming cut 0 bases from V and 3 bases from J; bases unmatched to any gene: 4. CDR3 size: 16 residues. The germline V gene has CDR1 SGHRS and CDR2 YFSETQ. CDR3 loop: CASSLVRGGDTGELFF. The DNA for the CDR3 is TGCGCCAGCAGCTTGGTCCGGGGGGGTGACACCGGGGAGCTGTTTTTT. Using reference TRBV5-1 and TRBJ2-2 for the parts outside the CDR3, the full variable domain is KAGVTQTPRYLIKTRGQQVTLSCSPISGHRSVSWYQQTPGQGLQFLFEYFSETQRNKGNFPGRFSGRQFSNSRSEMNVSTLELGDSALYLCASSLVRGGDTGELFFGEGSRLTVL.

The CDR3 sequence is CASSPAGPTGNEQFF. The CDR3 DNA reads as TGTGCCAGCAGCCCAGCGGGACCAACGGGCAATGAGCAGTTCTTC. The chain is built from TRBV7-2 and TRBJ2-1; TRBD2 aligns across 7 bases. This CDR3 has 15 residues. Trimming removed 5 bases from V and 6 bases from J; junction bases left unmatched: 10. In germline, CDR1 is SGHTA, CDR2 FQGNSA.

This clone came up once. This chain uses TRBV28 with TRBJ2-2; 9 bases fit TRBD1. CDR3 length: 15 residues. The germline V gene encodes CDR1 MDHEN and CDR2 SYDVKM. J gave up 7 bases and V 6 bases, and 9 bases lay outside the gene matches. The CDR3 region is CASSNRDRADGELFF. DNA for the CDR3: TGTGCCAGCAGCAACCGGGACAGGGCTGACGGGGAGCTGTTTTTT.

The chain combines TRBV27 with TRBJ2-3; possible D gene TRBD2, 6 bases. The CDR3 has 14 residues. Germline loops: CDR1 MNHEY, CDR2 SMNVEV (reference sequence). Trimming removed 4 bases at V and 8 bases at J, with 16 bases between. This CDR3 is CASSWFGDSSTQYF. CDR3 DNA: TGTGCCAGCAGTTGGTTCGGGGACTCCAGTACGCAGTATTTT.

The chain uses TRBV6-1 and TRBJ2-1, with 8 bases fitting TRBD2. The V and J ends lost 0 bases and 4 bases, in that order; junction bases with no gene match: 11. Per the germline V gene, CDR1 is MNHNS and CDR2 is SASEGT. This CDR3 has 18 residues. DNA for the CDR3: TGTGCCAGCAGTGAAGCGCTTCGGGCGGGAGGCGTGTACAATGAGCAGTTCTTC. Its protein is CASSEALRAGGVYNEQFF.

This chain joins TRBV12-3 or TRBV12-4 and TRBJ2-2; TRBD2 agrees at 7 bases. CDR3 length: 13 amino acids. The V gene end was trimmed by 5 bases and the J gene end by 7 bases; junction bases not matched to a gene: 4. DNA of the CDR3: TGTGCCAGCAGTCGACTAGCTATCGGGGAGCTGTTTTTT. Translation: CASSRLAIGELFF.

The CDR3 here is CAWSASGLALDYNEQFF. In nucleotides, the CDR3 is TGTGCCTGGAGCGCCTCGGGACTAGCGCTAGACTACAATGAGCAGTTCTTC. The chain uses TRBV30 and TRBJ2-1; 10 bases are a match to TRBD2. In germline, CDR1 is GTSNPN, CDR2 SVGIG (reference sequence). This CDR3 is built from 17 residues. V lost 3 bases, J lost 3 bases, and 11 bases stayed unmatched.

The chain employs TRBV6-5 and TRBJ1-2; D gene unclear. Per the germline V gene, CDR1 is MNHEY and CDR2 is SVGAGI. The CDR3 extends over 15 amino acids. V lost 7 bases to trimming and J lost 7 bases, with 22 bases between them. The CDR3 sequence: CASIRRWSRGSGYTF. The CDR3 coding sequence is TGTGCCAGCATTCGAAGGTGGTCTCGGGGAAGTGGCTACACCTTC.

V usage is TRBV13 and J usage is TRBJ2-1; 10 positions agree with TRBD2. The CDR3 length is 16 residues. Trimming at V came to 5 bases and at J to 5 bases, leaving 9 bases not matched to a gene. The germline V gene encodes CDR1 PRHDT and CDR2 FYEKMQ (reference sequence). CDR3 residues: CASSLRGTSVNNEQFF. CDR3 nucleotides: TGTGCCAGCAGCCTTCGAGGGACTAGCGTAAACAATGAGCAGTTCTTC.

The chain is built from TRBV5-8 and TRBJ2-7; 11 bases are a match to TRBD2. The V gene's germline CDR1 is SGHTS and CDR2 YDEGEE. The CDR3 has 15 residues. V was pared by 5 bases and J by 2 bases, with 6 bases of the junction left unmatched. The CDR3 nucleotides are TGTGCCAGCAGAGAGGGGGGACTAGCGGCCTACGAGCAGTACTTC. Its protein is CASREGGLAAYEQYF. Full variable domain (outside the CDR3, taken from reference TRBV5-8 and TRBJ2-7): EAGVTQSPTHLIKTRGQQATLRCSPISGHTSVYWYQQALGLGLQFLLWYDEGEERNRGNFPPRFSGRQFPNYSSELNVNALELEDSALYLCASREGGLAAYEQYFGPGTRLTVT.

V gene TRBV15 combines with J gene TRBJ2-2; 8 bases line up with TRBD2. Trimming removed 4 bases from V and 5 bases from J; junction bases left unmatched: 6. The length of the CDR3 is 15 residues. CDR1 LNHNV and CDR2 YYDKDF come from the germline V gene (reference sequence). The CDR3 region is CATSTVAGPTGELFF. In DNA, the CDR3 is TGTGCCACCAGCACCGTAGCGGGGCCAACCGGGGAGCTGTTTTTT. Looking up the rest from reference TRBV15 and TRBJ2-2 gives the full variable domain: DAMVIQNPRYQVTQFGKPVTLSCSQTLNHNVMYWYQQKSSQAPKLLFHYYDKDFNNEADTPDNFQSRRPNTSFCFLDIRSPGLGDTAMYLCATSTVAGPTGELFFGEGSRLTVL.

The chain couples TRBV30 to TRBJ1-5; TRBD1 is a possible D gene (5 bases). V was trimmed by 2 bases and J by 3 bases, leaving 14 bases between them. CDR1 and CDR2 (germline): GTSNPN, SVGIG (reference sequence). This CDR3 has 15 amino acids. CDR3 loop: CAWSLDRGFNQPQHF. CDR3 nucleotides: TGTGCCTGGAGTCTTGACAGAGGATTCAATCAGCCCCAGCATTTT.

The V and J genes are TRBV29-1 and TRBJ2-5, with D perhaps matching TRBD1 (5 bases). The CDR3 consists of 15 residues. The germline V gene encodes CDR1 SQVTM and CDR2 ANQGSEA. Trimming took off 6 bases at V and 1 base at J, with 18 bases between the two ends. The CDR3 reads CSVATPLQGQETQYF. The CDR3, as DNA: TGCAGCGTCGCCACCCCCCTCCAGGGCCAAGAGACCCAGTACTTC.

The chain has TRBV10-3 and TRBJ1-3; TRBD1 matches 9 bases. Trimming removed 8 bases from V and 3 bases from J; junction bases left unmatched: 11. Germline assignment: CDR1 ENHRY and CDR2 SYGVKD. The CDR3 is 16 amino acids. In nucleotides, the CDR3 is TGTGCCATCCTGGTCGAGGACAGGGGTTATGGAAACACCATATATTTT. This gives the protein CAILVEDRGYGNTIYF.

This chain joins TRBV5-1 and TRBJ1-2; 10 bases agree with TRBD1. The CDR3 sequence is 14 residues long. V lost 2 bases and J lost 5; bases outside the gene matches: 3. Germline loops: CDR1 SGHRS, CDR2 YFSETQ. The CDR3 is CASSFGGQGYGYTF. The CDR3 DNA is TGCGCCAGCAGCTTCGGGGGACAGGGGTATGGCTACACCTTC.

This sequence joins TRBV6-1 and TRBJ2-7; 10 positions agree with TRBD2. V lost 4 bases to trimming and J lost 2 bases; unmatched junction nucleotides: 8. The CDR3 is made up of 16 amino acids. CDR1 is MNHNS and CDR2 is SASEGT in the germline V gene. In DNA, the CDR3 is TGTGCCAGCAGTGGCCTAGCGGGAGTGGGTCCCTACGAGCAGTACTTC. Translated: CASSGLAGVGPYEQYF.

V is TRBV3-1 (or the pseudogene TRBV3-2) and J is TRBJ1-2; TRBD1 is a possible D gene (5 bases). The CDR3 covers 16 residues. The V gene lost 0 bases and the J gene lost 5 bases, with 16 bases spanning the gap. Germline V lookup: CDR1 LGHDT, CDR2 YNNKEL (reference sequence). CDR3 amino acids: CASSQDTAPRGYGYTF. In DNA, the CDR3 is TGTGCCAGCAGCCAAGATACGGCCCCAAGGGGTTATGGCTACACCTTC.